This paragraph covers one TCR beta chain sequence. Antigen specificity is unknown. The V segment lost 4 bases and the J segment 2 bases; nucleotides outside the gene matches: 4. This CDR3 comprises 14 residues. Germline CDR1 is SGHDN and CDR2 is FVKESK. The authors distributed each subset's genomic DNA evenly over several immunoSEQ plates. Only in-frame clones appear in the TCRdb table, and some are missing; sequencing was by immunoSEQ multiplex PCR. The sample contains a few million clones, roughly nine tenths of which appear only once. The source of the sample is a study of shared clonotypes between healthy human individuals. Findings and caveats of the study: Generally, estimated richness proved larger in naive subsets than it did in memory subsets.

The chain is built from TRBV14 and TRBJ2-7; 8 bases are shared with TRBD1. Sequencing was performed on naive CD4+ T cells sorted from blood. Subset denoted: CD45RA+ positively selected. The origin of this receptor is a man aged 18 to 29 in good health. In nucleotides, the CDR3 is TGTGCCAGCAGCCGTGGACAGGGTCCCTACGAGCAGTACTTC. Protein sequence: CASSRGQGPYEQYF.